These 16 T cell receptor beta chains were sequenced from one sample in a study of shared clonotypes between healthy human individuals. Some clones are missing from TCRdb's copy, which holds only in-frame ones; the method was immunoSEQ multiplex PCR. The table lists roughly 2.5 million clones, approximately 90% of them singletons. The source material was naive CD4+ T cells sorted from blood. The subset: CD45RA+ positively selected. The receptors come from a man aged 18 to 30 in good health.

Here the CDR3 reads CASSLNSPGQGGYEQYF. The CDR3 nucleotides are TGCGCCAGCAGCTTGAATAGCCCGGGACAGGGTGGCTACGAGCAGTACTTC. The V gene is TRBV5-1, the J gene TRBJ2-7, with 9 bases identical to TRBD1. The trim removed 1 base at V and 3 bases at J, leaving 11 bases unmatched. Germline CDR1 is SGHRS and CDR2 is YFSETQ. The CDR3 contains 17 residues.

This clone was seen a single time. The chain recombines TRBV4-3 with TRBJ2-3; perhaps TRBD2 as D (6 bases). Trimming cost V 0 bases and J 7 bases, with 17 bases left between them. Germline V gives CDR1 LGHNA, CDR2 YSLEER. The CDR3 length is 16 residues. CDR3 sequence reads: CASSQDFSGQGYTQYF. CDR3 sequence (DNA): TGCGCCAGCAGCCAAGATTTTAGCGGCCAAGGCTATACGCAGTATTTT.

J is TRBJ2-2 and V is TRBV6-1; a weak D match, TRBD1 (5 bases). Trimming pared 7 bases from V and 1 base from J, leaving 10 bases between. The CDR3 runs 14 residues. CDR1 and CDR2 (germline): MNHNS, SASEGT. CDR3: CASITGRNTGELFF. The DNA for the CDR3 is TGTGCCAGCATCACAGGTCGGAACACCGGGGAGCTGTTTTTT.

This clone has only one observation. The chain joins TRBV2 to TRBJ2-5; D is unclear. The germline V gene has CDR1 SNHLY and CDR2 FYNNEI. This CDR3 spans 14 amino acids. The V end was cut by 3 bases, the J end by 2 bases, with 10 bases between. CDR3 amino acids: CASSDSSTQETQYF. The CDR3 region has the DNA TGTGCCAGCAGTGACTCGTCGACACAAGAGACCCAGTACTTC.

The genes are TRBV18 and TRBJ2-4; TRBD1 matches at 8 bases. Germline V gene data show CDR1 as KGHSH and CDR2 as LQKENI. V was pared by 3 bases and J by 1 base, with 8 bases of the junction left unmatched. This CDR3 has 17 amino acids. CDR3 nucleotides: TGTGCCAGCTCACCCCTGGACAGGGACTTCGCCAAAAACATTCAGTACTTC. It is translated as CASSPLDRDFAKNIQYF.

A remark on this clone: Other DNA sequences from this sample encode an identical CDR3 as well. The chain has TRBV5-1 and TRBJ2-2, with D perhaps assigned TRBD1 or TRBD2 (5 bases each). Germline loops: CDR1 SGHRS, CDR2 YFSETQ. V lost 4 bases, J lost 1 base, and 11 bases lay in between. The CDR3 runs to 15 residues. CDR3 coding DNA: TGCGCCAGCAGCCTGGGACGACAGAACACCGGGGAGCTGTTTTTT. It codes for CASSLGRQNTGELFF.

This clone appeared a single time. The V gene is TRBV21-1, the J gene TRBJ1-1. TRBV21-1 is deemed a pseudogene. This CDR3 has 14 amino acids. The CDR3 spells CASSCRGARTEAFF. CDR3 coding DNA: TGTGCCAGCAGCTGCCGGGGGGCGCGGACTGAAGCTTTCTTT.

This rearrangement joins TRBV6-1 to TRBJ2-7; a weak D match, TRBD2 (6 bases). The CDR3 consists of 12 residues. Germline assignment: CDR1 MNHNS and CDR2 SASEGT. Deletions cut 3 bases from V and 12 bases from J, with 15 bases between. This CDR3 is CASSDNWDSGYF. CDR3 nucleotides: TGTGCCAGCAGTGATAATTGGGACTCCGGGTACTTC.

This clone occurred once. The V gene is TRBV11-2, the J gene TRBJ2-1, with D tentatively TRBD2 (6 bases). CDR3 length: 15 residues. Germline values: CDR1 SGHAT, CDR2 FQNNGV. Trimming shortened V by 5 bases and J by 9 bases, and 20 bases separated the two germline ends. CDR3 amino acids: CASSQGLESYGEQFF. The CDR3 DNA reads TGTGCCAGCAGCCAGGGACTCGAGTCGTACGGTGAGCAGTTCTTC. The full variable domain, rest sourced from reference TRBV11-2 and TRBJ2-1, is EAGVAQSPRYKIIEKRQSVAFWCNPISGHATLYWYQQILGQGPKLLIQFQNNGVVDDSQLPKDRFSAERLKGVDSTLKIQPAKLEDSAVYLCASSQGLESYGEQFFGPGTRLTVL.

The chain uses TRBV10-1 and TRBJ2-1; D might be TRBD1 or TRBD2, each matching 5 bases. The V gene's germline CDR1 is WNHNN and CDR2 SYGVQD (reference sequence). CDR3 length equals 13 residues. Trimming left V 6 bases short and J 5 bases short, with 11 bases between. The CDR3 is CASSAGTHNEQFF. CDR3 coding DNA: TGCGCCAGCAGCGCCGGGACCCACAATGAGCAGTTCTTC.

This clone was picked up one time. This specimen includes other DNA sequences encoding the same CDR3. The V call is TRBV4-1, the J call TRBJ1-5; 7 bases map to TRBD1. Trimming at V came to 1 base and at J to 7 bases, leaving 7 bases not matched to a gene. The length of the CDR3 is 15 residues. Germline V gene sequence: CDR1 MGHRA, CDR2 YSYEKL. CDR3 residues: CASSQGQGTWQPQHF. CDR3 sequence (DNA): TGCGCCAGCAGCCAAGGACAGGGAACGTGGCAGCCCCAGCATTTT.

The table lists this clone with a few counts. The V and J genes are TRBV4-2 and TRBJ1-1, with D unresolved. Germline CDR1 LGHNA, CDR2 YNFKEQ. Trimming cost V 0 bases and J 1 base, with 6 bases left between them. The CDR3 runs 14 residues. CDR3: CASSQDPENTEAFF. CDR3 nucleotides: TGTGCCAGCAGCCAAGATCCAGAGAACACTGAAGCTTTCTTT.

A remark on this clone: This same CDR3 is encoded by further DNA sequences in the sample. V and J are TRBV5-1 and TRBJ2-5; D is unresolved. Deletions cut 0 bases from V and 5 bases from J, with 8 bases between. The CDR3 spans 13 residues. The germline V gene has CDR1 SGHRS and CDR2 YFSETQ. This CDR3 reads CASSLAGDETQYF. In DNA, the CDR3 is TGCGCCAGCAGCTTGGCCGGTGACGAGACCCAGTACTTC. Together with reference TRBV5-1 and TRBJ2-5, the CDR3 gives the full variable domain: KAGVTQTPRYLIKTRGQQVTLSCSPISGHRSVSWYQQTPGQGLQFLFEYFSETQRNKGNFPGRFSGRQFSNSRSEMNVSTLELGDSALYLCASSLAGDETQYFGPGTRLLVL.

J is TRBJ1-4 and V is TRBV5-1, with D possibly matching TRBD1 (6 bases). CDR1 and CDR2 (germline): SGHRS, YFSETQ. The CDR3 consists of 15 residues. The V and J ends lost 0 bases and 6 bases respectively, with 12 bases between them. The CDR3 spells CASSLVLGGDEKLFF. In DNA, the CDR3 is TGCGCCAGCAGCTTGGTGTTGGGGGGCGATGAAAAACTGTTTTTT.

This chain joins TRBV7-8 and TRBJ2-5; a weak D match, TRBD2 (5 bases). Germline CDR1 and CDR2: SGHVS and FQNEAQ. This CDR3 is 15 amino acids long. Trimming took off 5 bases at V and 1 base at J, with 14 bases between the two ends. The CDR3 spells CASSLGLRAQETQYF. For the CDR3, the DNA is TGTGCCAGCAGCCTGGGGTTGCGGGCCCAAGAGACCCAGTACTTC. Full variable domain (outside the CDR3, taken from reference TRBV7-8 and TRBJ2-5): GAGVSQSPRYKVAKRGQDVALRCDPISGHVSLFWYQQALGQGPEFLTYFQNEAQLDKSGLPSDRFFAERPEGSVSTLKIQRTQQEDSAVYLCASSLGLRAQETQYFGPGTRLLVL.

CDR3 coding DNA: TGTGCCAGCACCTGGACAGGGGGCTCCGAGCAGTACTTC. Encoded protein: CASTWTGGSEQYF. The chain combines TRBV6-1 with TRBJ2-7; 11 nucleotides align to TRBD1. Trimming at V came to 7 bases and at J to 6 bases, leaving 5 bases not matched to a gene. The germline CDR1 and CDR2 sequences are MNHNS and SASEGT. This CDR3 contains 13 residues.